The 20 T cell receptor beta chains presented below share a single source sample, sequenced in a study of blood T cell repertoires in COVID-19. Generated by immunoSEQ multiplex PCR, the TCRdb table keeps only in-frame clones and is missing some. The data hold approximately 300,000 clones, with about 88% observed a single time. Sequencing was performed on peripheral blood. These receptors originate from a young woman with COVID-19, enrolled during active disease.

The CDR3 DNA reads as TGTGCCAGCAGTGAACAACAGGGGGTAGATACGCAGTATTTT. Residues: CASSEQQGVDTQYF. The chain couples TRBV6-1 to TRBJ2-3; the match to TRBD1 covers 8 bases. J lost 5 bases, V lost 2 bases, and 3 bases had no gene match. CDR3 length: 14 residues. CDR1 is MNHNS and CDR2 is SASEGT in the germline V gene.

The CDR3 loop is CASRKGTSGRGGGELFF. The CDR3 region has the DNA TGTGCCAGCAGGAAAGGGACTAGCGGGAGAGGAGGCGGGGAGCTGTTTTTT. The rearrangement uses TRBV2 and TRBJ2-2, with TRBD2 matching over 14 bases. Germline-derived CDR1 and CDR2 are SNHLY and FYNNEI. The V gene end was trimmed by 6 bases and the J gene end by 7 bases; junction bases not matched to a gene: 10. The CDR3 is 17 amino acids.

The CDR3 nucleotides read TGTGCCAGCAGCCGTACACAGGCTGGCAACACTGAAGCTTTCTTT. It is translated as CASSRTQAGNTEAFF. The V and J genes are TRBV5-6 and TRBJ1-1, with a tentative D call TRBD1 (5 bases). The germline V gene has CDR1 SGHDT and CDR2 YYEEEE. CDR3 length: 15 residues. V was cut by 4 bases and J by 2 bases, with 15 bases left in between.

As DNA, the CDR3 is TGCGCCAGCAGCGACTCCGGGACAGGGGGAGAAAAACTGTTTTTT. Its protein is CASSDSGTGGEKLFF. The chain is built from TRBV4-1 and TRBJ1-4; 11 nucleotides align to TRBD1. Germline CDR1 MGHRA, CDR2 YSYEKL. The CDR3 is 15 residues long. Germline trimming cut 5 bases from V and 8 bases from J; bases unmatched to any gene: 7.

This rearrangement joins TRBV6-5 to TRBJ2-7; D gene unclear. V lost 0 bases to trimming and J lost 0 bases, with 6 bases between them. Germline CDR1 reads MNHEY; CDR2 reads SVGAGI. This CDR3 has 14 amino acids. The CDR3 DNA follows: TGTGCCAGCAGTTACTCGGTCTACTCCTACGAGCAGTACTTC. It encodes CASSYSVYSYEQYF.

The V gene is TRBV7-8, the J gene TRBJ2-1; 7 bases align to TRBD2. CDR1 is SGHVS and CDR2 is FQNEAQ in the germline V gene. The CDR3 has 16 residues. V was clipped by 2 bases and J by 1 base; unmatched bases: 5. In DNA form, the CDR3 reads TGTGCCAGCAGCTTACCTGGACTAGGATCCTACAATGAGCAGTTCTTC. Protein product: CASSLPGLGSYNEQFF.

This chain uses TRBV19 with TRBJ2-7; maybe TRBD2 (6 bases). The CDR3 consists of 15 residues. The germline V gene has CDR1 LNHDA and CDR2 SQIVND (reference sequence). The V and J ends lost 3 bases and 3 bases respectively, with 15 bases between them. DNA for the CDR3: TGTGCCAGTAGTATTTCGCAGGGAGGCTTCTACGAGCAGTACTTC. Translation gives CASSISQGGFYEQYF.

The genes are TRBV27 and TRBJ2-4; 7 bases map to TRBD2. CDR1 MNHEY and CDR2 SMNVEV come from the germline V gene (reference sequence). The CDR3 spans 14 residues. V lost 6 bases and J lost 8; bases outside the gene matches: 10. The CDR3 nucleotides read TGTGCCAGCAGCATACAGAGGAGCGGGGACATTCAGTACTTC. Its translation is CASSIQRSGDIQYF.

This clone has only a few counts. V is TRBV29-1 and J is TRBJ2-7, with 7 nucleotides matching TRBD1. J lost 3 bases, V lost 4 bases, and 6 bases had no gene match. Germline CDR1 SQVTM, CDR2 ANQGSEA. There are 13 residues in the CDR3. This chain's CDR3 is CSVALGQNYEQYF. As DNA, the CDR3 is TGCAGCGTTGCGTTGGGACAGAACTACGAGCAGTACTTC.

V gene TRBV28 combines with J gene TRBJ2-7; 7 bases match TRBD1. Germline V CDR1 and CDR2: MDHEN, SYDVKM. Trimming at V came to 6 bases and at J to 0 bases, leaving 5 bases not matched to a gene. The CDR3 is 14 residues long. The DNA for the CDR3 is TGTGCCAGCAGAATACAGGGGACCTCCTACGAGCAGTACTTC. Residues: CASRIQGTSYEQYF. The full variable domain, rest sourced from reference TRBV28 and TRBJ2-7, is DVKVTQSSRYLVKRTGEKVFLECVQDMDHENMFWYRQDPGLGLRLIYFSYDVKMKEKGDIPEGYSVSREKKERFSLILESASTNQTSMYLCASRIQGTSYEQYFGPGTRLTVT.

The chain combines TRBV6-2 or TRBV6-3 with TRBJ1-5; a possible D gene is TRBD1 (5 bases). The V and J ends lost 0 bases and 6 bases respectively, with 9 bases between them. The length of the CDR3 is 14 residues. Looked up from germline, CDR1 is MNHEY and CDR2 is SVGEGT. CDR3: CASSYSSGPQPQHF. The CDR3 bases are TGTGCCAGCAGTTACTCTTCAGGGCCTCAGCCCCAGCATTTT.

The CDR3 coding sequence is TGTGCCAGCAAGACCTCCGGGACAGGGGCGTACGAGCAGTACTTC. It specifies CASKTSGTGAYEQYF. The V gene is TRBV6-5, the J gene TRBJ2-7; TRBD1 agrees at 10 bases. The V and J ends lost 7 bases and 4 bases, in that order; junction bases with no gene match: 10. Germline V gene data show CDR1 as MNHEY and CDR2 as SVGAGI. This CDR3 region has 15 residues.

The gene calls are TRBV6-6 and TRBJ1-1; maybe TRBD1 (6 bases). This CDR3 has 16 amino acids. The germline CDR1 and CDR2 sequences are MNHNY and SVGAGI (reference sequence). V shed 0 bases and J shed 6 bases, with 17 bases lying between them. The CDR3: CASSYSITGHSPEAFF. Written as DNA, the CDR3 is TGTGCCAGCAGTTACTCGATCACGGGACACTCTCCTGAAGCTTTCTTT.

The V gene is TRBV7-3, the J gene TRBJ2-5; 12 positions match TRBD2. This CDR3 spans 14 amino acids. The germline gives CDR1 SGHTA, CDR2 FQGTGA. V lost 5 bases, J lost 4 bases, and 2 bases stayed unmatched. The CDR3 region is CASSPGLAGETQYF. CDR3 nucleotides: TGTGCCAGCAGCCCGGGACTAGCGGGAGAGACCCAGTACTTC.

V is TRBV30 and J is TRBJ1-1, with TRBD1 as a possible D gene (5 bases). Between the trimmed V and J ends, which lost 7 bases and 8 bases, there was a span of 14 bases. The CDR3 is 11 amino acids. Per the germline V gene, CDR1 is GTSNPN and CDR2 is SVGIG (reference sequence). CDR3 nucleotide sequence: TGTGCCTCAAGAGTGGCAGGGGAAGCTTTCTTT. Translation: CASRVAGEAFF.

The chain's CDR3 is CASSESTRSEAFF. CDR3 DNA sequence: TGCGCCAGCAGTGAGTCGACTCGTAGTGAAGCTTTCTTT. The V and J genes are TRBV10-2 and TRBJ1-1; D is unclear. Germline CDR1 is WSHSY and CDR2 is SAAADI. Trimming took off 0 bases at V and 7 bases at J, with 9 bases between the two ends. CDR3 length equals 13 residues.

The gene calls are TRBV19 and TRBJ2-7, with 11 nucleotides matching TRBD2. The CDR3 loop spans 15 amino acids. Trimming cost V 3 bases and J 2 bases; bases outside gene matches: 3. Germline V lookup: CDR1 LNHDA, CDR2 SQIVND (reference sequence). This CDR3 reads CASSMTSGTTYEQYF. The CDR3 DNA is TGTGCCAGTAGTATGACTAGCGGGACCACCTACGAGCAGTACTTC.

The chain's CDR3 is CASSEWGLDTGELFF. CDR3 coding DNA: TGCGCCAGCAGTGAGTGGGGGCTTGACACCGGGGAGCTGTTTTTT. The chain joins TRBV10-1 to TRBJ2-2, with D maybe TRBD1 (6 bases). The germline V and J ends were trimmed by 1 base and 3 bases, with 9 bases remaining between them. The CDR3 contains 15 residues. Germline values: CDR1 WNHNN, CDR2 SYGVQD (reference sequence).

The chain joins TRBV19 to TRBJ1-1; 8 bases map to TRBD1. CDR3 length: 13 residues. V lost 6 bases, J lost 4 bases, and 4 bases stayed unmatched. CDR1 and CDR2 (germline): LNHDA, SQIVND (reference sequence). This chain's CDR3 is CASRARGPTEAFF. The CDR3 nucleotides read TGTGCCAGTAGGGCCAGGGGGCCCACTGAAGCTTTCTTT.

This chain connects TRBV2 to TRBJ1-1; D perhaps matches TRBD1 (6 bases). The germline V gene has CDR1 SNHLY and CDR2 FYNNEI. CDR3 length: 13 amino acids. V was trimmed by 6 bases and J by 4 bases, leaving 12 bases between them. Here the CDR3 reads CASSLQGSTEAFF. Here the CDR3 DNA reads TGTGCCAGCAGCTTACAGGGTTCCACTGAAGCTTTCTTT.